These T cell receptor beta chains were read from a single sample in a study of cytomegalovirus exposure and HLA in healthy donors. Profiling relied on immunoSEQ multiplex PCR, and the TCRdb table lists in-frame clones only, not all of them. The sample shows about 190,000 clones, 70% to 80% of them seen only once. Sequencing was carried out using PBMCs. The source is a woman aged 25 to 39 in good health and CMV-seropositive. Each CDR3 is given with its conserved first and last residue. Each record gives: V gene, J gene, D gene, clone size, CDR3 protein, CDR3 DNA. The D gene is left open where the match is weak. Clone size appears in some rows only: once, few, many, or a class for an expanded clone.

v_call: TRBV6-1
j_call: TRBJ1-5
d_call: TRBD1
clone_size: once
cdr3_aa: CASSEDRGGPQHF
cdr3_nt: TGTGCCAGCAGTGAAGACAGGGGAGGGCCCCAGCATTTT

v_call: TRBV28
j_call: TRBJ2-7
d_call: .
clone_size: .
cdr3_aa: CASTRRDPEQYF
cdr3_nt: TGTGCCAGCACACGCCGGGATCCCGAGCAGTACTTC

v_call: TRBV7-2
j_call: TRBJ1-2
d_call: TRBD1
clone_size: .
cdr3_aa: CASSWTGNYGYTF
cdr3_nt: TGTGCCAGCAGCTGGACAGGGAACTATGGCTACACCTTC

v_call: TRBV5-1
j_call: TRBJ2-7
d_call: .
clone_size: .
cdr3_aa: CASSLVQYYEQYF
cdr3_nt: TGCGCCAGCAGCTTGGTACAGTACTACGAGCAGTACTTC

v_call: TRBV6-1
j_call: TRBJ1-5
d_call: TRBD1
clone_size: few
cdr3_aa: CASSWGTVPYQPQHF
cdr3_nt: TGTGCCAGCAGTTGGGGGACAGTGCCTTATCAGCCCCAGCATTTT

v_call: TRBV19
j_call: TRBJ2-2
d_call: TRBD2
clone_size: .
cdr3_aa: CASSIGRLATANTGELFF
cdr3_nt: TGTGCCAGTAGTATAGGCCGACTAGCGACCGCGAACACCGGGGAGCTGTTTTTT

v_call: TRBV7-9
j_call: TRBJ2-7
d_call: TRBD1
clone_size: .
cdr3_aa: CASSRQGISYEQYF
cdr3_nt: TGTGCCAGCAGCCGACAGGGTATCTCCTACGAGCAGTACTTC

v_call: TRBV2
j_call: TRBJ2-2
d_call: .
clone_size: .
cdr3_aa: CASSENGLSGELFF
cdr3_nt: TGTGCCAGCAGTGAAAATGGGCTAAGCGGGGAGCTGTTTTTT

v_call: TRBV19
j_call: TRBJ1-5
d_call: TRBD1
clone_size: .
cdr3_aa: CASSIDRTGYQPQHF
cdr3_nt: TGTGCCAGTAGTATAGATCGGACAGGGTATCAGCCCCAGCATTTT

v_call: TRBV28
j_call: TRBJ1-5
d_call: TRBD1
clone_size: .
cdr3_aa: CASSLVTGGIQWRQPQHF
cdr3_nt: TGTGCCAGCAGTTTGGTTACAGGGGGGATTCAGTGGAGGCAGCCCCAGCATTTT

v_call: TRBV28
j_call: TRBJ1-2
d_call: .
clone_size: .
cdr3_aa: CASSSSGASNYGYTF
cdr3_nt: TGTGCCAGCAGTTCCTCAGGGGCTTCTAACTATGGCTACACCTTC

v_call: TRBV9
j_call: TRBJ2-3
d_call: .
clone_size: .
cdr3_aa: CASSVGGVTDTQYF
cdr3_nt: TGTGCCAGCAGCGTTGGCGGAGTCACAGATACGCAGTATTTT

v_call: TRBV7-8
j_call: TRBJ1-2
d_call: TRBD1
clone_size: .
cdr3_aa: CASSLGRGPYGYTF
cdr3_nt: TGTGCCAGCAGCTTAGGCAGGGGGCCCTATGGCTACACCTTC

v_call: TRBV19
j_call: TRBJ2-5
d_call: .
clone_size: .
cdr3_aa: CASSANSGYKTQYF
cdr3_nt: TGTGCCAGTAGTGCCAACTCAGGGTATAAGACCCAGTACTTC

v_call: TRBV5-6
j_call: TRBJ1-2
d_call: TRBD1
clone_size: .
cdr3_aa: CASSSGTGGGGYTF
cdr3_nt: TGTGCCAGCAGCTCCGGGACAGGGGGCGGTGGCTACACCTTC

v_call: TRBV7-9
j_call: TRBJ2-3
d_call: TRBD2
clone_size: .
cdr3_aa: CASSFAGTSGGVTDTQYF
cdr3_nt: TGTGCCAGCAGCTTCGCCGGGACTAGCGGGGGGGTCACAGATACGCAGTATTTT

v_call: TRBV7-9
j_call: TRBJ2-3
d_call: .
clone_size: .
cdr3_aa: CASSLLTGDTQYF
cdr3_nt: TGTGCCAGCAGCCTACTTACTGGAGATACGCAGTATTTT

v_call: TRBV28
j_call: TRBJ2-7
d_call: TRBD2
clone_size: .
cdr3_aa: CASSLSGGGEQYF
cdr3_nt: TGTGCCAGCAGTTTAAGCGGGGGTGGCGAGCAGTACTTC

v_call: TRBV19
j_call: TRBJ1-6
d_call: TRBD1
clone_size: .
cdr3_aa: CASSTLGTGLSPLHF
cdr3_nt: TGTGCCAGTAGTACTCTCGGGACAGGGCTCTCACCCCTCCACTTT

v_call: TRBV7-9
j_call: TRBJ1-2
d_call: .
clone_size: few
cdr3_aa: CSSGQVSGGHGYTF
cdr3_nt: TGTTCCAGCGGCCAAGTTTCGGGTGGACACGGCTACACCTTC

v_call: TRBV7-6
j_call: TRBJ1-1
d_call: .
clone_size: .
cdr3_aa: CASSSSQVPTEAFF
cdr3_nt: TGTGCCAGCAGCTCCTCGCAGGTTCCCACTGAAGCTTTCTTT

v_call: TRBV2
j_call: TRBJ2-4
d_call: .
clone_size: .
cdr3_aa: CASSPTLAKNIQYF
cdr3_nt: TGTGCCAGCAGCCCCACTCTAGCCAAAAACATTCAGTACTTC

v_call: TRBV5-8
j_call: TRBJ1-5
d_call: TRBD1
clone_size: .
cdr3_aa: CASSPTGGSNQPQHF
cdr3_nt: TGTGCCAGCAGCCCAACAGGGGGGAGCAATCAGCCCCAGCATTTT

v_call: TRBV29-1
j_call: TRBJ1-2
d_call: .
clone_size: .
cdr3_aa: CSVASTGTNYGYTF
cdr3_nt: TGCAGCGTTGCCTCGACAGGAACTAACTATGGCTACACCTTC

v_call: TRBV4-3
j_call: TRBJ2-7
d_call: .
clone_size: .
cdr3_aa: CASSQDSSYEQYF
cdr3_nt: TGCGCCAGCAGCCAAGACAGCTCCTACGAGCAGTACTTC

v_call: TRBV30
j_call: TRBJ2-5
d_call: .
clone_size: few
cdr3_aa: CAWAGSGDGRGETQYF
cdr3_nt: TGTGCCTGGGCGGGTTCGGGGGATGGACGCGGGGAGACCCAGTACTTC